This T cell receptor beta chain was retrieved from a study of shared clonotypes between healthy human individuals. Whole-study findings and limits: Owing to a small donor count, the genetic and exposure-history diversity represented was limited. Naive subsets tended to show greater estimated richness than memory subsets.

Germline assignment: CDR1 SGHTA and CDR2 FQGTGA. With V trimmed by 2 bases and J by 2 bases, 2 bases remained unmatched. This CDR3 has 15 residues. Profiled with immunoSEQ multiplex PCR; TCRdb holds only in-frame clones, not every one. This table holds 2 million to 2.5 million clones, approximately 90% found once. Comment on this clone: Its antigen is unidentified. Other DNA sequences from this sample encode an identical CDR3 as well.

The V call is TRBV7-3, the J call TRBJ2-7, with 11 bases aligning to TRBD1. The sequenced material came from naive CD4+ T cells from PBMCs. Subset: CD45RA+ positively selected. The source is a man aged 18 to 30 in good health. Some clones in this sample may be carry-over from other donors' samples. In DNA form, the CDR3 reads TGTGCCAGCAGCTTATCGGGACAGGGGGCCTACGAGCAGTACTTC. Its translation is CASSLSGQGAYEQYF.